This TCR beta chain appears in the sequencing data of a study of cytomegalovirus exposure and HLA in healthy donors. Turning to the study itself: Inside one of the first data releases sat around 85 million unique TCRs taken from HLA-typed donors.

A remark on this clone: No antigen is known for it.

PCR used 60 Vbeta primers and 13 Jbeta primers. TCRdb keeps only in-frame clones here, not all; method: immunoSEQ multiplex PCR. In the table there are roughly 120,000 clones, 80% to 85% of which are singletons. Whole-study findings and limits: In a later analysis, specific HLA alleles were associated with about 18,000 TCR beta sequences at a 0.05 false discovery rate. The authors enumerated around 150 TCR beta chains as linked to cytomegalovirus.

CDR1 and CDR2 from the germline V gene are MDHEN and SYDVKM. CDR3 length: 15 amino acids. Trimming took 4 bases from V and 0 from J, leaving 9 bases between them. Sequencing was performed on PBMCs. The J gene is TRBJ1-4, the V gene TRBV28; D is possibly TRBD1 (5 bases). The sequence was obtained from a young man in good health and CMV-seropositive. The CDR3 here is CASSSYRTTNEKLFF. CDR3 sequence (DNA): TGTGCCAGCAGTTCGTACAGGACAACTAATGAAAAACTGTTTTTT.